This TCR beta chain was captured in a study of OX40 agonist ivuxolimab in advanced cancers. TCRdb keeps only in-frame clones here, not all; method: immunoSEQ multiplex PCR. The sample includes about 99,000 clones, roughly 95% seen only once; the top ten take about 2.1%. This CDR3 contains 13 residues. Germline lookup yields CDR1 MNHNS and CDR2 SASEGT. Trimming shortened V by 5 bases and J by 8 bases, and 13 bases separated the two germline ends. Sequences were derived from CD4+ or CD8+ T cells sorted from blood, sampled in a trial of the OX40 agonist ivuxolimab. The chain recombines TRBV6-1 with TRBJ2-1; D might be TRBD2 (6 bases). The sequence derives from an adult with an advanced solid tumor such as melanoma, head and neck, liver or kidney cancer. The CDR3 sequence: CASSLTRAYEQFF. CDR3 nucleotide sequence: TGTGCCAGCAGTTTGACTAGGGCCTATGAGCAGTTCTTC.